This T cell receptor beta chain was identified in a study of circulating and synovial CD4+ cells in juvenile arthritis. Libraries were prepared by immunoSEQ multiplex PCR; TCRdb keeps only in-frame clonotypes and omits some of them. The sample contains tens of thousands of clones, around 95% of which appear only once. Germline V gene sequence: CDR1 SEHNR, CDR2 FQNEAQ (reference sequence). This CDR3 contains 14 residues. Losses at the gene ends were 1 base for V and 8 bases for J; bases not matched to a gene: 4. The sample taken for sequencing was CD4+ T cells from blood. The chain is built from TRBV7-9 and TRBJ1-4; 7 nucleotides line up with TRBD1. This TCR was sampled from a human donor with juvenile idiopathic arthritis. The CDR3 protein is CASSLEGAREKLFF. The CDR3 coding sequence is TGTGCCAGCAGCTTAGAGGGGGCGAGGGAAAAACTGTTTTTT.